The entry that follows covers one T cell receptor (beta chain) sequence. This study enrolled people aged roughly 18 to 89 from about 24 US geographic areas. Assignment of participants to cohorts was predicated upon participant-reported clinical history. This record comes from a study of blood T cell repertoires in COVID-19. Looked up from germline, CDR1 is MNHEY and CDR2 is SVGAGI. The CDR3 length is 14 residues. V lost 5 bases to trimming and J lost 1 base, with 11 bases between them. Per the original methods: Scientists estimated how many nucleated cells there were by amplifying reference gene primers. The data were produced by immunoSEQ multiplex PCR, yet TCRdb's version contains in-frame clones alone and is incomplete. V, J and clone size were drawn from that table, and D and trimming were deduced from the DNA. The repertoire holds around 300,000 clones, with roughly nine tenths as singletons.

This TCR came from a woman in her late teens or twenties who had recovered from COVID-19. The chain recombines TRBV6-5 with TRBJ1-1, with D maybe TRBD1 (6 bases). The sequenced sample was PBMCs or T cells enriched from blood (not recorded which). This CDR3 reads CASSRAGANTEAFF. For the CDR3, the DNA is TGTGCCAGCAGTAGGGCGGGGGCGAACACTGAAGCTTTCTTT.